This TCR beta chain was documented in a study of T cell repertoires in cytomegalovirus infection. Overall study: Based on public TCR beta signatures, there were indications of CMV infection and of a matching HLA type.

Study results and limitations: Summed frequency of public TCR beta families distinguished CMV carriers with the relevant HLA. HLA-C-restricted CMV-specific TCR beta clonotypes prevailed in the ex vivo response.

This clonotype was seen repeatedly, ten times or more. Its antigen is as yet unknown. V dropped 6 bases and J dropped 3 bases, with 15 bases sitting between them. Germline V CDR1 and CDR2: SGHTA, FQGNSA. The CDR3 is made up of 14 amino acids. A single record per CDR3 protein comes from TCRdb applying MiXCR to the reads. The sample yields 450,000 to 650,000 distinct CDR3 sequences, over 35% seen once. The sequencing here drew on cultured PBMCs, taken from culture after CMV antigen stimulation. The chain employs TRBV7-2 and TRBJ2-7, with D possibly called TRBD1 or TRBD2 (6 bases each). The source of this sequence is a human donor in good health (CMV status not recorded). Some clones in this sample may be carry-over from other donors' samples. The CDR3 coding sequence is TGTGCCAGCAGGCCGGGGGCGGGCCACTACGAGCAGTACTTC. As protein: CASRPGAGHYEQYF.